This T cell receptor (beta chain) stems from a study of blood T cells in healthy people across ages. Study results and caveats: As age increased, TCR beta diversity per million T cells fell in a roughly linear fashion.

The CDR3 is made up of 14 amino acids. Concerning this clonotype: Its antigen remains unidentified. One junction end disagrees with the germline gene, perhaps due to a read error.

Isolation per sample recovered at least 7 million PBMCs. Primers used in a second PCR of about 6 to 11 cycles were a sample-barcoded 5' primer and a J-beta primer mix. One entry per CDR3 protein, called by TCRdb with MiXCR from the 5' RACE reads. The sample yields 550,000 to 750,000 distinct CDR3 sequences, 20% to 25% seen once. The J gene is TRBJ2-3, the V gene TRBV12-3 or TRBV12-4, with D maybe TRBD1 (6 bases). The TCR sequence derives from a man in his sixties or seventies in good health. Sequencing input: blood. The CDR3 nucleotides are TGTGCCACCAGTAACAGGGTCAACGCAGATACGCAGTATTTT. It codes for CATSNRVNADTQYF.